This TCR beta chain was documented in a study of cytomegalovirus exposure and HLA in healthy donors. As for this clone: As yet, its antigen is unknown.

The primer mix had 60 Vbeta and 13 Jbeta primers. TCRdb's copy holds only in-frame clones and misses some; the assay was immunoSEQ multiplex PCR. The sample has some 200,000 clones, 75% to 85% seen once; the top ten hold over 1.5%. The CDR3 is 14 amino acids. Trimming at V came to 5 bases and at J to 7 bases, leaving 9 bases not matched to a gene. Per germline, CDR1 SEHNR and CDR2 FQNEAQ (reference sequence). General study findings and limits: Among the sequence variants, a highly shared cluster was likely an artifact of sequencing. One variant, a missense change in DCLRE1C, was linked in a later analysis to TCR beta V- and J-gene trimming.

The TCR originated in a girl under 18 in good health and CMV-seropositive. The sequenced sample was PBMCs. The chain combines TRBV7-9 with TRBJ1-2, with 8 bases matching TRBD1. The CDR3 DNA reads TGTGCCAGCAGCCCTGGGTTGACAGGGGCTGGCTACACCTTC. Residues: CASSPGLTGAGYTF.